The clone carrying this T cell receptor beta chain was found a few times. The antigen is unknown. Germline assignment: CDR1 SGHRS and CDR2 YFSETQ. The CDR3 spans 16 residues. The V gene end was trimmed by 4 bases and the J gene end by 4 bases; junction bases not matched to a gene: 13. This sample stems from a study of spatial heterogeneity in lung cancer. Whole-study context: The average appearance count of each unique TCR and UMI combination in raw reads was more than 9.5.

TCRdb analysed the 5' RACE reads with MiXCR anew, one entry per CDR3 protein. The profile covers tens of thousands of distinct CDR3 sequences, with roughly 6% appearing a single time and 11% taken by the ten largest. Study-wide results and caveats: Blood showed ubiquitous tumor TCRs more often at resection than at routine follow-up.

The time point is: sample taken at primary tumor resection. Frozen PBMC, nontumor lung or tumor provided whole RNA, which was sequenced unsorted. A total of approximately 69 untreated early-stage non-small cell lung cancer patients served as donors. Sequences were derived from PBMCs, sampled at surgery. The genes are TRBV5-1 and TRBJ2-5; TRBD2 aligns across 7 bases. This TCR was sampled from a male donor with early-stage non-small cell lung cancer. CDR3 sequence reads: CASSLVVTSEIETQYF. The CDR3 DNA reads TGCGCCAGCAGCCTCGTCGTCACTAGCGAGATAGAGACCCAGTACTTC.